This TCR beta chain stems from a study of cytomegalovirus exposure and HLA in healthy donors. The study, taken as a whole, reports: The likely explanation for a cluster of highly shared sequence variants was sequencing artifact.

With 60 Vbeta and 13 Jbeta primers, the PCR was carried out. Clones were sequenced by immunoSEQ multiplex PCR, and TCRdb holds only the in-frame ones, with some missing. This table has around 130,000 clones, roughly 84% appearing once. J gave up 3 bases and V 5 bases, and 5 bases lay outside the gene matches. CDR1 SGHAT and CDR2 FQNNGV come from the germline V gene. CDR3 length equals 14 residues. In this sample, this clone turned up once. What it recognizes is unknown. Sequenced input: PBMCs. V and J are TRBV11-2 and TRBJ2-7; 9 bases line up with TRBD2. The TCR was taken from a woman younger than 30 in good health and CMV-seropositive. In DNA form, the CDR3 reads TGTGCCAGCAGCCGCCTAGCGGGACACTACGAGCAGTACTTC. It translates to CASSRLAGHYEQYF.